This T cell receptor beta chain was identified in a study of T-cell memory formation after mild COVID-19. Study-wide findings and caveats: Chiefly within CM and EM were the contracting CD4+ clones; CD8+ ones were within EMRA. Clones shrinking from day 15 to 85 showed even CD4/CD8 mixes; later expanders tilted CD4+.

Constant-segment-primed 5'RACE gave TCR alpha and TCR beta cDNA libraries with sample barcodes and UMIs. MiXCR, applied by TCRdb to the 5' RACE reads, yields one record per CDR3 protein. The repertoire has 200,000 to 250,000 distinct CDR3 sequences, over 7.5% of them found once; the top ten carry 3.5%. V lost 4 bases and J lost 8, with 13 bases in between. This CDR3 is built from 13 residues. This clonotype was seen at least ten times. Its antigen is not identified. V is TRBV12-3 or TRBV12-4 and J is TRBJ2-3, with D perhaps matching TRBD1 (6 bases). The TCR comes from a man aged 18 to 30 who had mild COVID-19 (a few samples of this study predate the infection). Cell type and time point are not known. The sequenced sample consisted of PBMCs or a T cell subset sorted from them (not recorded which). CDR3 protein: CASSYGSQGTQYF. As DNA, the CDR3 is TGTGCCAGCAGTTACGGGTCACAGGGTACGCAGTATTTT.